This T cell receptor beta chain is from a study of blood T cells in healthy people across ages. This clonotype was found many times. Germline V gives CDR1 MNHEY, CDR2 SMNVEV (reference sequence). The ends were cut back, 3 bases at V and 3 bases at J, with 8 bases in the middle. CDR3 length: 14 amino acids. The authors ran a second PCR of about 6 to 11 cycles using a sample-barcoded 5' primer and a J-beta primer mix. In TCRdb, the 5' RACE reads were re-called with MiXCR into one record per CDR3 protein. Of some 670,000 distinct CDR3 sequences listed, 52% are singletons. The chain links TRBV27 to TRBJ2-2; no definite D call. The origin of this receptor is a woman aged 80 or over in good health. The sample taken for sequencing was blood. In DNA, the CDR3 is TGTGCCAGCAGTTTCAGTTCGGACACCGGGGAGCTGTTTTTT. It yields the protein CASSFSSDTGELFF.